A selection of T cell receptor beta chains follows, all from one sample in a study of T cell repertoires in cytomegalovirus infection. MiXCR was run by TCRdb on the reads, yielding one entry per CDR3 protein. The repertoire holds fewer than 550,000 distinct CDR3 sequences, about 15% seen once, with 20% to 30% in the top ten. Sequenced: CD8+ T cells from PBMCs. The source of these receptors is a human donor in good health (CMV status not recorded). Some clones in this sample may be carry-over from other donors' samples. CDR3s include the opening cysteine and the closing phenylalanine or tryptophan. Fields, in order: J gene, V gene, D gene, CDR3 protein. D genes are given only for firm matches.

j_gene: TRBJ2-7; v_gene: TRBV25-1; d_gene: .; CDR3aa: CASSDTAGGSDYEQYF
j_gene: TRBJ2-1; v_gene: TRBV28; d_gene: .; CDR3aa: CASTLGETYNEQFF
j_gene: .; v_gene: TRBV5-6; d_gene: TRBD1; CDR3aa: CASSPSAGTGVLRAGNQPQYF
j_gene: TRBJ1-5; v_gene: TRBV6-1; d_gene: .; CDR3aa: CASKQGFGNQPQHF
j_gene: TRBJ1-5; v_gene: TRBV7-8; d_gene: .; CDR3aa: CVSSPPLGQPQHF
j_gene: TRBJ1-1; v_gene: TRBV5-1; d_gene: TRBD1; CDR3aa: CASSSTGGLNTEAFF
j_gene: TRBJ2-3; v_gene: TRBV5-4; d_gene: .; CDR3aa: CASSPDPGASTDTQYF
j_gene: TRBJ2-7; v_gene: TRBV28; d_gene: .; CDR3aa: CASSPNLQGHEQYF
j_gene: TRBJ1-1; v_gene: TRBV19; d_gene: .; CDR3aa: CASSPNRETVEAFF
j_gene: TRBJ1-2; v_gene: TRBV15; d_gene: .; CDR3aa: CATSPGGEGMNYGYTF
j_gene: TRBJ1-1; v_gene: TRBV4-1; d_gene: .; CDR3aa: CASSQSKNTEAFF
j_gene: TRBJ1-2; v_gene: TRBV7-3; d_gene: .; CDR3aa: CASSLQVPFAF
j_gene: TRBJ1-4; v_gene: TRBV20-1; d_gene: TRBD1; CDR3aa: CSARGTGGEKLFF
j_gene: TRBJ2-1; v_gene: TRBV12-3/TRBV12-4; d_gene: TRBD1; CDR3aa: CASRAWDRGPDEQFF
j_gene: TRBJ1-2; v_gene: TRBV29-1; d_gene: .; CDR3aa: CSVEDGGDGYTF
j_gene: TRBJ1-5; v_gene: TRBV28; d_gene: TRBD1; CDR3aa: CASSVTGGDYQPQHF
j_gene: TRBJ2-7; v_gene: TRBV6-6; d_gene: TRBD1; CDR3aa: CASKRRDSYEQYF
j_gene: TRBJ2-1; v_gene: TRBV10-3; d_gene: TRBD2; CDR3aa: CAIRTSGSGEQFF
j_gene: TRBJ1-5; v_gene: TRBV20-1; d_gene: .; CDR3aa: CSARDRADMSNQPQHF
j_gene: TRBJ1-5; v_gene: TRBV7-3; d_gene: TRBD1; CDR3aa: CASPASPRTGREKHQHF
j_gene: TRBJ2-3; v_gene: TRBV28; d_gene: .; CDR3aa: CASRLPGITTDTQYF
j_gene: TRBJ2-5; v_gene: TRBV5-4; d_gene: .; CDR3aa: CASSLGRDQETQYF
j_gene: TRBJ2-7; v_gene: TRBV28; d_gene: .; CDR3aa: CASTHAGNPYEQYF
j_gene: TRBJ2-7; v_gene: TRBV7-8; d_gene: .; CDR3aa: CASRLRQGYEQYF
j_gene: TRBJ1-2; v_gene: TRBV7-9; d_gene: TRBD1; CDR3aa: CASSLAEGAGGYTF
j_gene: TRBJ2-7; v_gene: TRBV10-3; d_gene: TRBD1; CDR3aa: CASEQGARTDEQYF
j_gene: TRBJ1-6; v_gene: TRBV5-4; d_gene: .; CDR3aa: CASSFEISPLHF
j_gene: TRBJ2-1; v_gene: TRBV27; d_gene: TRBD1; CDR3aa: CASTAGTGAGNEQFF
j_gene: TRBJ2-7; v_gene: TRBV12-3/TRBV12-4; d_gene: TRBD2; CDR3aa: CASSSSSGKSAYEQYF
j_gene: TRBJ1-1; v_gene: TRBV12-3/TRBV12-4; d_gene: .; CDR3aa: CASSAGTEAFF
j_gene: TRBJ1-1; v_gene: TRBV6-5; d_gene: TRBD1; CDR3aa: CASRYGQEGTEAFF
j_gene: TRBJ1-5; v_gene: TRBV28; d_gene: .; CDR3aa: CASSLRQAEFNQPQHF
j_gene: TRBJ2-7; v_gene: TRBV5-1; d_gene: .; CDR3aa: CASSLRSGETYEQYF
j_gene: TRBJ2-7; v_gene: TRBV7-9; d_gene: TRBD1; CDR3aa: CASSTDRALSYEQYF
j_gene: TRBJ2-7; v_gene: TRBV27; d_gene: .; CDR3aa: CASSFSGGDRAYEQYF
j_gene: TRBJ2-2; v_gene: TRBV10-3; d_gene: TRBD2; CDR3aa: CAIGYTSGRNTGELFF
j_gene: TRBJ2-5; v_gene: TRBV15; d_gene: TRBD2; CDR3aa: CATSRDRAEGLGETQYF
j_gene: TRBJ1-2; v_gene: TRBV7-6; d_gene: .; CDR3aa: CASSRHLRDTTVYGYTF
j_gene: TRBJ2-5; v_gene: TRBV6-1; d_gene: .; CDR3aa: CASSPDLAQYF
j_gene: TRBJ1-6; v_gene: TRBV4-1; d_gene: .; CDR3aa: CASSQSGNSPLHF
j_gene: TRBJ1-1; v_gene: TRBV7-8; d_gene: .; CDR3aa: CASSEEGVLGTEAFF
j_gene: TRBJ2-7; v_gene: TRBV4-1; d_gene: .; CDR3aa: CASSQRDAKGSNEQYF
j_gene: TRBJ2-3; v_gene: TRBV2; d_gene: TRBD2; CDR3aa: CASSERGGLAGGSDTQYF
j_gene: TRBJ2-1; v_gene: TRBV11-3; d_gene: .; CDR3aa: CASSPDLYNEQFF
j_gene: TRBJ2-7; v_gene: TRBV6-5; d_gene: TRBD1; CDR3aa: CASRGQGARGYEQYF
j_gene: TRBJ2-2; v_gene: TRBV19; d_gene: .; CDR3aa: CASYRATGELFF
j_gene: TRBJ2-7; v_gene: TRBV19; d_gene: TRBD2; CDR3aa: CASHGAGGEQYF
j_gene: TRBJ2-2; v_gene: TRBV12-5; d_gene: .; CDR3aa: CASGLGRATGELFF
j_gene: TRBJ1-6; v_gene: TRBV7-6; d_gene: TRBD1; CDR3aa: CASSPKQGMSSYNSPLHF
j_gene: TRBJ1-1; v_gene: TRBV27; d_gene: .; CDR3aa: CASSFLGDSEAFF
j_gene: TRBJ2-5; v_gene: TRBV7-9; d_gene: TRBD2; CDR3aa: CASSLAGGGEETQYF
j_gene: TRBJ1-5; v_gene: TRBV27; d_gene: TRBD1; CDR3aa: CASSYRGERPQHF
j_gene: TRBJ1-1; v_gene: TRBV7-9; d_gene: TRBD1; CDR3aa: CASSHRDRGSYEAFF
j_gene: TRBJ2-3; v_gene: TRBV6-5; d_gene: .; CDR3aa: CASSDGPRTDTQYF
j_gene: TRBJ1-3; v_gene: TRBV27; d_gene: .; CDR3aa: CASSLVWGDSGNTIYF